This TCR beta chain was recorded in a study of spatial heterogeneity in lung cancer. The time point is: sample taken at primary tumor resection. Donors were roughly 70 untreated early-stage non-small cell lung cancer patients. Frozen PBMC, nontumor lung or tumor provided whole RNA, which was sequenced unsorted. Whole-study findings and limits: Blood carried ubiquitous expanded tumor TCRs more at resection than follow-up.

The germline V gene encodes CDR1 SQVTM and CDR2 ANQGSEA. This CDR3 has 14 amino acids. V lost 2 bases to trimming and J lost 1 base, with 10 bases between them. This clonotype showed up many times. No antigen is known for it. TCR cDNA molecules each carried a unique molecular identifier. TCRdb re-called the 5' RACE reads through MiXCR, storing one row per CDR3 protein. The sample holds 85,000 to 100,000 distinct CDR3 sequences, 10% to 15% seen once. V and J are TRBV29-1 and TRBJ2-3; D possibly corresponds to TRBD2 (6 bases). The source of this sequence is a male donor with early-stage non-small cell lung cancer. Here the sequenced sample was PBMCs, taken at surgery. The chain's CDR3 is CSVESGVGTDTQYF. CDR3 DNA: TGCAGCGTTGAATCGGGGGTGGGCACAGATACGCAGTATTTT.